This TCR beta chain derives from a study of vaccination and CD4 T cells after COVID-19. Study in general: Participants received two doses of either BNT162b2 or mRNA-1273 vaccine.

The Oncomine TCR Beta short-read assay generated sequence data from the DNA of cultured CD4+ T cells. TCRdb reprocessed the PCR reads via MiXCR and lists one record per CDR3 protein. Seen here are more than 15,000 distinct CDR3 sequences, roughly 50% observed once, and the top ten hold 7.5% to 10%. Treatment given: roughly nine-day PBMC culture with coronavirus spike peptide pools or control peptides (ViraFEST assay). This clonotype is medium-sized within its sample. What it recognizes is unknown. The CDR3 is made up of 16 amino acids. CDR1 and CDR2 (germline): SGHTA, FQGTGA. The J segment lost 3 bases and the V segment lost 6 bases, leaving 9 bases of the junction unmatched.

The sequenced sample consisted of CD4+ T cells from blood, cultured in vitro. This rearrangement joins TRBV7-3 to TRBJ2-1; 9 nucleotides agree with TRBD2. This clonotype was obtained from a human donor who had recovered from COVID-19. The CDR3 nucleotides are TGTGCCAGCAGGAGGACGACTAGCGGAGACTACAATGAGCAGTTCTTC. Its protein product is CASRRTTSGDYNEQFF.